One and the same sample provided the 23 T cell receptor beta chains below, sequenced in a study of T cells after yellow fever vaccination. MiXCR, applied by TCRdb to the 5' RACE reads, yields one record per CDR3 protein. The sample includes 500,000 to 650,000 distinct CDR3 sequences, approximately 15% of them seen just once. The input for sequencing was PBMCs, taken on the day of the yellow fever booster vaccination. The source of these receptors is a man in his thirties or forties who received the YFV17D yellow fever vaccine.

This clonotype has more than one count but fewer than ten. The chain carries TRBV6-2 or TRBV6-3 and TRBJ1-5; D is undetermined. Trimming cost V 6 bases and J 2 bases, with 17 bases left between them. The germline gives CDR1 MNHEY, CDR2 SVGEGT. The CDR3 is 16 amino acids. DNA of the CDR3: TGTGCCAGCAGCCCCTCCCCGGTGATTGGCAATCAGCCCCAGCATTTT. Its translation: CASSPSPVIGNQPQHF.

The genes are TRBV20-1 and TRBJ2-7; TRBD1 agrees at 7 bases. Germline CDR1 DFQATT, CDR2 SNEGSKA (reference sequence). This CDR3 contains 16 residues. The ends lost 2 bases at V and 1 base at J; junction bases unmatched: 11. Written as DNA, the CDR3 is TGCAGTGCTAGATATGGGACAGTAGTTACTTCCTACGAGCAGTACTTC. Its protein product is CSARYGTVVTSYEQYF.

This sequence joins TRBV3-1 and TRBJ1-2; D remains ambiguous. V was pared by 4 bases and J by 1 base, with 13 bases between. Germline V gives CDR1 LGHDT, CDR2 YNNKEL (reference sequence). CDR3 length: 15 residues. The CDR3 loop is CASSPRPDLNYGYTF. The CDR3 DNA is TGTGCCAGCAGCCCGCGACCGGATCTTAACTATGGCTACACCTTC.

This clonotype was seen at least ten times. The chain carries TRBV7-6 and TRBJ2-2, with no clear D. Germline values: CDR1 SGHVS, CDR2 FNYEAQ. Trimming shortened V by 8 bases and J by 1 base, and 8 bases separated the two germline ends. CDR3 size: 13 residues. CDR3 region: CASSVLNTGELFF. The CDR3, as DNA: TGTGCCAGCTCCGTTCTGAACACCGGGGAGCTGTTTTTT.

The chain employs TRBV20-1 and TRBJ1-6; 7 bases fit TRBD1. The V segment lost 0 bases and the J segment 10 bases; nucleotides outside the gene matches: 12. CDR1 is DFQATT and CDR2 is SNEGSKA in the germline V gene (reference sequence). The CDR3 runs 16 residues. CDR3 nucleotide sequence: TGCAGTGCTAGAGATCTATCGTGGACAGGCGACTCACCCCTCCACTTT. Its protein product is CSARDLSWTGDSPLHF.

The gene calls are TRBV20-1 and TRBJ2-1, with 8 bases lining up with TRBD2. This CDR3 has 14 amino acids. Per germline, CDR1 DFQATT and CDR2 SNEGSKA (reference sequence). The ends lost 3 bases at V and 9 bases at J; junction bases unmatched: 10. The CDR3 DNA reads as TGCAGTGCTAGGAGGGGACTAGATAGCGGTGAGCAGTTCTTC. Protein product: CSARRGLDSGEQFF.

This clonotype showed up just a few times. The J gene is TRBJ2-1, the V gene TRBV20-1, with D maybe TRBD2 (6 bases). Germline lookup yields CDR1 DFQATT and CDR2 SNEGSKA (reference sequence). The CDR3 extends over 13 amino acids. CDR3 amino acids: CSLSGQTYNEQFF. The CDR3 region has the DNA TGCAGCTTGAGCGGGCAGACCTACAATGAGCAGTTCTTC.

The V gene is TRBV7-2, the J gene TRBJ1-2; the D is unclear. Per germline, CDR1 SGHTA and CDR2 FQGNSA. V lost 7 bases and J 5 bases, leaving 11 bases between the germline ends. CDR3 length: 12 residues. CDR3 region: CASTPGVYGYTF. The CDR3 DNA reads TGTGCCAGCACACCCGGGGTGTATGGCTACACCTTC.

The chain has TRBV10-3 and TRBJ2-5; 9 bases fit TRBD1. CDR1 and CDR2 from the germline V gene are ENHRY and SYGVKD. Trimming removed 10 bases from V and 4 bases from J; junction bases left unmatched: 10. There are 14 residues in the CDR3. The CDR3 coding sequence is TGTGCCAACCCGCCGGGACAGGGAATAGAGACCCAGTACTTC. Residues: CANPPGQGIETQYF.

The chain recombines TRBV11-3 with TRBJ2-1; D unclear. Germline V gene sequence: CDR1 SGHNT, CDR2 YENEEA. Trimming removed 5 bases at V and 4 bases at J, with 9 bases between. The CDR3 contains 13 residues. CDR3 amino acids: CASSQNRYNEQFF. In DNA, the CDR3 is TGTGCCAGCAGCCAAAACCGTTACAATGAGCAGTTCTTC.

The CDR3 bases are TGTGCCTGGAGTCCAGGCTCGAACACTGAAGCTTTCTTT. Protein sequence: CAWSPGSNTEAFF. The chain links TRBV30 to TRBJ1-1; D ambiguous. The CDR3 is 13 amino acids. Trimming took off 2 bases at V and 1 base at J, with 8 bases between the two ends. CDR1 is GTSNPN and CDR2 is SVGIG in the germline V gene (reference sequence).

V is TRBV11-2 and J is TRBJ2-1, with D perhaps given as TRBD1 or TRBD2 (6 bases each). V lost 3 bases, J lost 7 bases, and 16 bases lay in between. The germline V gene has CDR1 SGHAT and CDR2 FQNNGV. The CDR3 is 15 amino acids. CDR3 DNA sequence: TGTGCCAGCAGCTTGGGAGAGGGGGGTTTTAATGAGCAGTTCTTC. It translates to CASSLGEGGFNEQFF.

The sample holds a few counts of this clonotype. CDR3: CSARDSNEQFF. The CDR3 DNA follows: TGCAGTGCAAGGGACAGCAATGAGCAGTTCTTC. The genes are TRBV20-1 and TRBJ2-1; 7 bases map to TRBD1. Germline values: CDR1 DFQATT, CDR2 SNEGSKA (reference sequence). J was trimmed by 6 bases and V by 6 bases; bases with no gene match: 2. The CDR3 has 11 residues.

This clonotype has just a few counts. The chain is built from TRBV4-3 and TRBJ2-5; 9 bases agree with TRBD2. Germline CDR1 is LGHNA and CDR2 is YSLEER. The junction had 6 bases not matched to a gene; V was cut back by 3 bases and J by 1 base. The CDR3 totals 16 residues. DNA of the CDR3: TGCGCCAGCAGCCATCAACTAGCGGGCGGCCAAGAGACCCAGTACTTC. It yields the protein CASSHQLAGGQETQYF.

This clonotype came up a few times. The chain is built from TRBV19 and TRBJ2-1; TRBD2 aligns across 14 bases. In germline, CDR1 is LNHDA, CDR2 SQIVND (reference sequence). V lost 8 bases to trimming and J lost 0 bases; unmatched junction nucleotides: 3. The CDR3 length is 16 residues. CDR3 in DNA: TGTGCCAGTGGGACTAGCGGGAGTCTCTCCTACAATGAGCAGTTCTTC. Translating it yields CASGTSGSLSYNEQFF.

The chain is built from TRBV7-2 and TRBJ2-1, with D possibly being TRBD2 (6 bases). Germline V lookup: CDR1 SGHTA, CDR2 FQGNSA. Trimming removed 2 bases from V and 0 bases from J, with 8 bases in between. The CDR3 runs 15 residues. The CDR3 region is CASSLYGSSYNEQFF. As DNA, the CDR3 is TGTGCCAGCAGCTTATACGGGAGCTCCTACAATGAGCAGTTCTTC.

The V and J genes are TRBV14 and TRBJ1-1; D gene unclear. CDR1 SGHDN and CDR2 FVKESK come from the germline V gene. The CDR3 length is 14 residues. V lost 0 bases to trimming and J lost 7 bases, with 12 bases between them. Here the CDR3 DNA reads TGTGCCAGCAGCCAAGAACTCGTGGCCATTGAAGCTTTCTTT. Its translation: CASSQELVAIEAFF.

This clonotype was picked up a small number of times. The CDR3 sequence: CSATRQGNEQFF. The DNA for the CDR3 is TGCAGTGCGACAAGACAGGGCAATGAGCAGTTCTTC. The V gene is TRBV20-1, the J gene TRBJ2-1; 7 bases line up with TRBD1. Germline V gene sequence: CDR1 DFQATT, CDR2 SNEGSKA (reference sequence). The J segment lost 6 bases and the V segment lost 6 bases, leaving 5 bases of the junction unmatched. The CDR3 covers 12 residues.

This chain joins TRBV20-1 and TRBJ2-7; a weak D match, TRBD2 (6 bases). In germline, CDR1 is DFQATT, CDR2 SNEGSKA (reference sequence). This CDR3 spans 14 amino acids. The germline V and J ends were trimmed by 5 bases and 4 bases, with 18 bases remaining between them. CDR3 DNA: TGCAGTGCTCCCGGCCGGGAGAAGGGTTACGAGCAGTACTTC. Translating it yields CSAPGREKGYEQYF.

This clonotype appeared a few times. The V gene is TRBV9, the J gene TRBJ2-3; D ambiguous. Trimming took off 0 bases at V and 6 bases at J, with 20 bases between the two ends. The CDR3 has 17 amino acids. In germline, CDR1 is SGDLS, CDR2 YYNGEE. The CDR3 is CASSVAQSWGAADTQYF. CDR3 coding DNA: TGTGCCAGCAGCGTAGCTCAATCCTGGGGTGCAGCGGATACGCAGTATTTT.

This clonotype has just a few counts. The rearrangement uses TRBV7-9 and TRBJ1-4; a possible D gene is TRBD1 (6 bases). The CDR3 sequence is 15 residues long. Trimming stripped 0 bases from V and 6 bases from J, with 11 bases between. Germline assignment: CDR1 SEHNR and CDR2 FQNEAQ (reference sequence). CDR3 coding DNA: TGTGCCAGCAGCTTAGCGGGCAGGGGACATGAAAAACTGTTTTTT. This gives the protein CASSLAGRGHEKLFF.

Only one count was recorded for this clonotype. The V and J genes are TRBV30 and TRBJ1-2; possibly TRBD1 for D (6 bases). Trimming took off 2 bases at V and 4 bases at J, with 11 bases between the two ends. This CDR3 spans 13 amino acids. The germline V gene encodes CDR1 GTSNPN and CDR2 SVGIG (reference sequence). The CDR3 DNA is TGTGCCTGGAGTTGGGGGGCTGCCTATGGCTACACCTTC. Protein: CAWSWGAAYGYTF.

The chain carries TRBV28 and TRBJ1-2; TRBD1 matches at 11 bases. V lost 6 bases to trimming and J lost 4 bases; unmatched junction nucleotides: 10. The CDR3 loop spans 16 amino acids. The germline gives CDR1 MDHEN, CDR2 SYDVKM. CDR3 in amino acids: CASSLASGTGGYGYTF. The DNA of the CDR3 is TGTGCCAGCAGCCTGGCCTCCGGGACAGGGGGCTATGGCTACACCTTC.